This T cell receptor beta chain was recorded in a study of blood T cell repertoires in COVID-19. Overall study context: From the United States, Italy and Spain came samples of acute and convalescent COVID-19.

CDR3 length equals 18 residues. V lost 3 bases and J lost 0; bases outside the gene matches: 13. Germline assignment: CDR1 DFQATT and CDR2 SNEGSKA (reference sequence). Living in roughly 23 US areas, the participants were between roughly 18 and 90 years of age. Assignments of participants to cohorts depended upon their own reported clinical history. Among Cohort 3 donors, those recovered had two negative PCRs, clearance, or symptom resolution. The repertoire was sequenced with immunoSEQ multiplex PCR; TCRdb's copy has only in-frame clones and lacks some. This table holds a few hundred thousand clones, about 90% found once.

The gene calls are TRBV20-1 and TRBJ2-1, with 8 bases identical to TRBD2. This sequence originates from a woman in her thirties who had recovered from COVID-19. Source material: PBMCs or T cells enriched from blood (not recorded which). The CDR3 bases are TGCAGTGCTAGTAGGGCTAGCGGGCGGGGGTACTCCTACAATGAGCAGTTCTTC. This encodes CSASRASGRGYSYNEQFF.